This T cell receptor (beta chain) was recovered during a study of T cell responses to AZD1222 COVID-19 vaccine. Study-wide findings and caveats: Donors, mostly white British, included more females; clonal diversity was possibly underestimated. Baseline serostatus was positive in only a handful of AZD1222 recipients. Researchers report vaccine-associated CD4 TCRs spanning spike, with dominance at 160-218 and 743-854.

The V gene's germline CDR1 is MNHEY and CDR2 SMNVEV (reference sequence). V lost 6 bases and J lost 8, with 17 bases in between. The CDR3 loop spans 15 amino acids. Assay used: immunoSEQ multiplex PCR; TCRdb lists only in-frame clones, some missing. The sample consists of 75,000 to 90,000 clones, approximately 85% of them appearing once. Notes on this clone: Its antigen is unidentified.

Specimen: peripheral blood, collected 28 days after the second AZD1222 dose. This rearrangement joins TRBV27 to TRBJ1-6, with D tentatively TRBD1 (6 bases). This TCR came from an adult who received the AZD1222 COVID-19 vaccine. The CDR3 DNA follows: TGTGCCAGCAGCAAACAGGGACAAAACGATTCACCCCTCCACTTT. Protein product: CASSKQGQNDSPLHF.